Reported below is one T cell receptor (beta chain). Its target is not known. Profiled with immunoSEQ multiplex PCR; TCRdb holds only in-frame clones, not every one. Of 200,000 or so clones listed, around 90% were seen once; the top ten hold 5% to 7%. This sample stems from a study of T cell responses to AZD1222 COVID-19 vaccine. Germline CDR1 SNHLY, CDR2 FYNNEI. V was trimmed by 3 bases and J by 0 bases, leaving 6 bases between them. The CDR3 spans 14 residues. Study results and limitations: CD4 TCRs associated with vaccination spanned spike, dominating at 160-218 and 743-854. There were mostly white British donors and more females than males, and clonal diversity was possibly underestimated. Repertoires were obtained solely post-peak T cell response.

The chain joins TRBV2 to TRBJ1-5, with a tentative D call TRBD1 (5 bases). The receptor comes from an adult in good health. Material: peripheral blood, obtained on day 0 of AZD1222 vaccination. As DNA, the CDR3 is TGTGCCAGCAGTGACAGGGATAGCAATCAGCCCCAGCATTTT. It specifies CASSDRDSNQPQHF.